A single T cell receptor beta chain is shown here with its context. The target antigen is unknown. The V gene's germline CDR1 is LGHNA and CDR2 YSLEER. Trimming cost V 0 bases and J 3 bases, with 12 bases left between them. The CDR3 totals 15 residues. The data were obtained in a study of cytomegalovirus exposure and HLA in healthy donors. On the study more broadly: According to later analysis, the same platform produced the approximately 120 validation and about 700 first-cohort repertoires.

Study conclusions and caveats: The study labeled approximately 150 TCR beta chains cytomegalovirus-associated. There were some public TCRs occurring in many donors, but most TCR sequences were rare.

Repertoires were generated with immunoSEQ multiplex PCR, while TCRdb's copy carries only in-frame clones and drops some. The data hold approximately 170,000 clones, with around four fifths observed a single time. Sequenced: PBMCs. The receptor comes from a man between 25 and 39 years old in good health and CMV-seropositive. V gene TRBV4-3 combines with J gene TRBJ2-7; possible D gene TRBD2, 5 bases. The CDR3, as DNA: TGCGCCAGCAGCCAAGATCGGAAGGAGGTCTACGAGCAGTACTTC. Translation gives CASSQDRKEVYEQYF.